This TCR beta chain was profiled in a study of cytomegalovirus exposure and HLA in healthy donors. Study results and limitations: TRBV6-2, TRBV6-3 and some other V segments were excluded as indistinguishable.

Germline V CDR1 and CDR2: SGHRS, YFSETQ. The CDR3 covers 14 residues. Trimming removed 2 bases from V and 2 bases from J, with 10 bases in between. PCR amplification relied on 60 Vbeta primers (plus 13 Jbeta primers). Data came from immunoSEQ multiplex PCR; TCRdb stores just in-frame clones and leaves some out. Of approximately 95,000 clones in the sample, 78% were seen once. Remarks on this clone: The antigen remains undetermined.

The TCR comes from a woman in her 40s in good health and CMV-seropositive. Material for sequencing was PBMCs. The chain is built from TRBV5-1 and TRBJ1-1; D possibly corresponds to TRBD1 (6 bases). This CDR3 is CASSLTGFNTEAFF. Written as DNA, the CDR3 is TGCGCCAGCAGCTTAACAGGGTTCAACACTGAAGCTTTCTTT.